A selection of T cell receptor beta chains follows, all from one sample in a study of shared clonotypes between healthy human individuals. Produced via immunoSEQ multiplex PCR; TCRdb's table is partial and in-frame only. The repertoire holds approximately 2,300,000 clones, under 95% seen once, with 0.3% to 0.45% in the top ten. The source material was naive CD4+ T cells from PBMCs. The receptors stem from a man aged 18 to 29 in good health. Some clones in this sample may be carry-over from other donors' samples. Both conserved end residues are trimmed from each CDR3.

V gene: TRBV4-3
CDR3 protein: ASSQWTSGRAETQY

V gene: TRBV30
CDR3 protein: AWILFPPLSGTEAF

V gene: TRBV4-2
CDR3 protein: ASSQVRDRNTDTQY

V gene: TRBV7-9
CDR3 protein: ASSLAGAYNEQF

V gene: TRBV4-2
CDR3 protein: ASSSDVTSDYNEQF

V gene: TRBV18
CDR3 protein: ASSPYRDRGKTEAF

V gene: TRBV6-5
CDR3 protein: ASSRDSATYEQY

V gene: TRBV5-1
CDR3 protein: ASSLESVGTDTQY

V gene: TRBV28
CDR3 protein: ASSFRGVSNQPQH

V gene: TRBV18
CDR3 protein: ASSRQGGETEAF

V gene: TRBV4-3
CDR3 protein: ASSHRLLREYLIGTYEQY

V gene: TRBV14
CDR3 protein: ASSLLRLDYSGNTIY

V gene: TRBV27
CDR3 protein: ASSPRGRGSGSSTGELF

V gene: TRBV27
CDR3 protein: ASSVKFRGLRDQPQH

V gene: TRBV5-1
CDR3 protein: ASSFVPQQDEQY

V gene: TRBV5-1
CDR3 protein: ASSPVVSDTQY

V gene: TRBV30
CDR3 protein: AWSVSLDQPQH

V gene: TRBV5-1
CDR3 protein: ASSLGGTGFHEQY

V gene: TRBV7-9
CDR3 protein: ASSLAGGTDTQY

V gene: TRBV11-3
CDR3 protein: ASSKTVNEQF

V gene: TRBV4-1
CDR3 protein: ASSQDRAPRADTQY

V gene: TRBV18
CDR3 protein: ASSPQQQGMNTEAF

V gene: TRBV5-1
CDR3 protein: ASSLRAGGTYNEQF

V gene: TRBV5-6
CDR3 protein: ASSLGPPGEGNQPQH

V gene: TRBV28
CDR3 protein: ASSFTNKGIQY

V gene: TRBV7-6
CDR3 protein: ASSPESGSSYEQY

V gene: TRBV30
CDR3 protein: AWDRVATEAF

V gene: TRBV27
CDR3 protein: ASIRTAGAYEQY

V gene: TRBV4-2
CDR3 protein: ASSQTETQY

V gene: TRBV10-3
CDR3 protein: AISDSSGASSPYNEQF

V gene: TRBV9
CDR3 protein: ASSVDPEHTDTQY

V gene: TRBV29-1
CDR3 protein: SVGADRVNNEQF

V gene: TRBV7-6
CDR3 protein: ASSLDSGTGNGYT

V gene: TRBV7-2
CDR3 protein: ASSPSRDRSSYEQY

V gene: TRBV18
CDR3 protein: ASSTATVNTEAF

V gene: TRBV29-1
CDR3 protein: SVVAVASTDTQY

V gene: TRBV29-1
CDR3 protein: SVPTQTDTQY

V gene: TRBV6-5
CDR3 protein: ASTGRGHSYEQY

V gene: TRBV7-9
CDR3 protein: ASSPGGGSYEQY

V gene: TRBV5-4
CDR3 protein: ASSYDRYNYGYT

V gene: TRBV28
CDR3 protein: ASSLNVAGAF

V gene: TRBV15
CDR3 protein: ATSRDVWAGGDQETQY

V gene: TRBV4-2
CDR3 protein: ASSSWTSGRAEQF

V gene: TRBV21-1
CDR3 protein: ASSTKIPVTSDEQY

V gene: TRBV18
CDR3 protein: ASSPIHRVEGNYGYT

V gene: TRBV4-2
CDR3 protein: ASSQVRTSGRHEQY

V gene: TRBV28
CDR3 protein: ASSFSGLAAAGEQY

V gene: TRBV14
CDR3 protein: ASSQGGRDGFNWGTIQY

V gene: TRBV11-2
CDR3 protein: ASSLDLSSRPADTQY

V gene: TRBV20-1
CDR3 protein: SARSTYEQY

V gene: TRBV18
CDR3 protein: ASSTTGLATDTQY

V gene: TRBV6-1
CDR3 protein: ASSDVGTGDYEQY